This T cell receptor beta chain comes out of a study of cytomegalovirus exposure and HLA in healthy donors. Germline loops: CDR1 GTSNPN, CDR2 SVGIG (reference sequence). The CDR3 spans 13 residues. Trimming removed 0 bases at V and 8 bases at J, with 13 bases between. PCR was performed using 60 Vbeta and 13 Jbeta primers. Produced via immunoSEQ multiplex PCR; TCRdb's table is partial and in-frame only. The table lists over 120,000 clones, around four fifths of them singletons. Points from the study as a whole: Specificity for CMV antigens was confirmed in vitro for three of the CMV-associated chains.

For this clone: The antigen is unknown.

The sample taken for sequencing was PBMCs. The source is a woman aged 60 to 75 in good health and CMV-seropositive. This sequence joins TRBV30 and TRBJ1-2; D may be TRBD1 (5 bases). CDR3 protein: CAWSVLDDRGYTF. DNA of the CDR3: TGTGCCTGGAGTGTTCTCGACGACAGAGGCTACACCTTC.